This TCR beta chain was obtained from a study of T cell responses to AZD1222 COVID-19 vaccine (dated by TCRdb to the early 2020s). About the study as a whole: TCR sequencing was performed for more than 230 trial participants, of whom some 200 were given two doses of AZD1222 and about 25 were given two doses of MenACWY control vaccine. Trial participants were enrolled by age into 18-55, 56-69 and 70-plus year subgroups, with roughly 150, 30 and 60 TCR-sequenced participants respectively.

The CDR3 regions of human TCRbeta chains were analyzed by immunosequencing. The paper's processing steps were these. Repertoire TCRs were matched against a reference library of SARS-CoV-2-specific TCRs generated with the MIRA antigen-specificity platform. Breadth was defined as the fraction of unique TCRs that were SARS-CoV-2-associated. Depth was defined as the fraction of total T cells that were SARS-CoV-2-associated. Using the MIRA data, every spike-specific TCR was mapped to the spike region that the TCR reacted to and assigned to either a CD4 or a CD8 class. Log10-transformed breadth and depth values were compared by one-way ANOVA with Sidak's multiple comparisons tests. TCRdb re-hosts the immuneACCESS table, in-frame sequences only. Its copies lack some clones; in the studies checked, an unresolved V gene accounts for under half of them, and the cause for the rest is not known. V and J calls and clone size are as listed in that table; D and trimming were resolved from the DNA. The sample table contains some 79,000 clones; only one count was recorded for 70% to 90% of them. Roughly 3.2% of the sample goes to the ten largest clones.

On this clone: Its target antigen remains unknown. No base quality values were provided; no much bigger clone lies one nucleotide off.

The time point label for this specimen denotes: about 28 days (+/-7) after the second vaccine dose. AZD1222 recipients with second doses at about 4 weeks or about 12 weeks were pooled, because spike-specific TCR depth and breadth did not differ between schedules. Vaccinee samples were obtained from the UK trials COV001 and COV002, which included a single-blind randomized controlled phase 2/3 trial of AZD1222 (ChAdOx1 nCoV-19) in healthy adults. For TCRbeta chain sequencing, PBMC samples from trial participants were taken at day 0 and at day 28 after the second dose. V is reduced by 6 bases and J by 0 bases, leaving a spacing of 12 bases between them. The CDR3 starts with the cysteine, ends with the phenylalanine, and has 15 residues. The retained sequence is limited to the CDR3, 45 bases, with the frame set at the first base. The germline V gene specifies SNHLY as CDR1 and FYNNEI as CDR2. The paper as a whole reports these results and caveats: Conclusions about previously exposed vaccinees were limited because only a handful of AZD1222 recipients were SARS-CoV-2 seropositive at baseline. Nearly half of unique spike-specific TCRs reportedly recognized epitopes outside regions mutated in the B.1.351 and B.1.1.7 variants. Because no day 14 peak-response samples were available, the repertoires could be characterized only after the peak T cell response. A significant rise in spike-specific TCR breadth and depth was observed after two AZD1222 doses relative to day 0 and relative to MenACWY recipients. In the small 56-69-year group, the increase in depth fell short of significance, most likely because of low power. CD4 TCRs associated with the vaccine covered the entire spike protein, and the dominant responses were in regions 160-218 and 743-854. Participants were mostly white British, with more females than males. The authors suggested clonal diversity may have been underestimated.

This chain is built from TRBV2 and TRBJ1-5; possibly the D gene is TRBD1, per 5 matching bases. The sample in question was peripheral blood, obtained 28 days after the second AZD1222 dose. This TCR came from an adult who received the AZD1222 COVID-19 vaccine. The CDR3 has the sequence CASRKGTDSNQPQHF. Here is the DNA: TGTGCCAGCAGAAAGGGGACGGATAGCAATCAGCCCCAGCATTTT.